This T cell receptor (beta chain) was observed in a study of cytomegalovirus exposure and HLA in healthy donors (TCRdb year 2017). Regarding the research as a whole: According to an earlier analysis of several hundred of the donors, about 179 million T cells yielded roughly 100 million unique TCR beta sequences and approximately 300 Gb of sequence data. Roughly 300 gigabases of sequencing data and approximately 84 million unique TCR sequences were included in an early release covering roughly 700 HLA-typed donors. Of the 300 to 500 genotyped donors, approximately 81% were placed in the genetic ancestry cluster associated with self-reported Caucasian donors. The study aimed to test whether signatures of past pathogen exposure could be identified by cataloging public T cell receptors. The study used immunosequencing to profile the T cell repertoires of around 600 subjects and linked those repertoires to cytomegalovirus serostatus. Along with the 666-subject first cohort, a separate validation cohort of over a hundred different subjects was used. The study combined high-throughput TCR immunosequencing, statistical association of individual TCRs with disease status, and machine learning to predict cytomegalovirus infection status. A later analysis re-analyzed previously published TCR beta repertoires from hundreds of donors and added high-resolution HLA genotyping to study TCR occurrence patterns. Rather than using new phenotypic data, the later analysis identified candidate immune exposures from TCR beta sequences and from how often those sequences occurred across donors. To decide whether each TCR beta V gene segment behaved as functional or pseudogenic, an earlier analysis of 587 of the donors relied on high-throughput TCR beta sequencing. Donor age, sex, ethnicity and CMV serostatus were collected together with the repertoire data. Genome-wide SNP genotypes for about 65% of the roughly 670 donors were used in a later genetic analysis, which treated that subset as a discovery cohort. All discovery cohort repertoires had been generated on a single sequencing platform. Both class I and class II loci were covered by HLA typing, at four-digit resolution. Typing coverage differed by locus: A, B, C, DRB1 and DQB1 were typed in about 629-640 donors, DQA1 in 522, DPA1 in roughly 590, and DPB1 in 472. Because of strong linkage in the cohort, four or five DR-DQ haplotypes were treated as single units for association and clustering. Across roughly 420 genotyped donors of the cohort, an average of about 250,000 unique TCR beta nucleotide sequences per donor were sequenced, and roughly 17% of those sequences were non-productive.

Library preparation employed the immunoSEQ multiplex PCR assay. The multiplex PCR relied on a mix of 60 forward primers for TCR Vbeta segments and 13 reverse primers for TCR Jbeta segments. The CDR3 region of rearranged TCR beta genes was amplified from genomic DNA with a multiplex PCR assay. The amplified TCR beta libraries were sequenced on the Illumina HiSeq System as 87-base-pair reads. In the original analysis: A later analysis counted approximately 74 million unique TCR beta chains across the 550 to 700 repertoires, and some 11 million of these chains were shared by at least two donors. To remove PCR and sequencing errors, raw reads were error-corrected and collapsed into unique sequences using a nearest-neighbor algorithm that merged closely related sequences. To assign V, D and J gene segments, CDR3 sequences were aligned to IMGT reference sequences. For a sequence to be retained, a match of at least six nucleotides to both a V gene segment and a J gene segment was required. A rearrangement was called productive if the CDR3 had no stop codons and remained in frame with V and J, and every other rearrangement was called non-productive. CDR3 was defined according to IMGT convention as the region running from the second conserved V-encoded cysteine to the conserved J-encoded phenylalanine. The earlier analysis of some 580 of the donors excluded any sequence lacking an unambiguous match to a single V gene segment. An earlier analysis of about 590 of the donors classified V segments as functional when productive rearrangements were above 56.7% and as segregating when the standard deviation between donors was above 5%. A statistical classification framework was developed to diagnose cytomegalovirus status using the catalog of TCR beta chain sequences. A later analysis assigned V and J genes by comparing TCR nucleotide sequences with IMGT/GENE-DB human TR gene sequences. Using the TCRdist pipeline, a later analysis assigned CDR3 sequences along with most-parsimonious VDJ recombination scenarios. A later analysis defined each TCR beta chain by its CDR3 amino acid sequence plus V-gene family, and excluded reads lacking a unique V-gene family. To address suspected cross-contamination and a sequencing artifact, a later analysis removed over 500 highly shared, low-generation-probability nucleotide sequences. In a later analysis, a clonal expansion index for each public chain was calculated from normalized within-repertoire ranks of inferred template counts. In a later analysis, generation probabilities were computed using a VDJ recombination model fitted to out-of-frame rearrangements, and the results were checked against IGoR. In a later analysis, hypergeometric tests were used to score TCR-TCR, TCR-HLA and TCR-CMV co-occurrence, with a repertoire-size bias correction applied to TCR pairs. False discovery rates were estimated in a later analysis by permuting HLA or CMV assignments 20 times. In a later analysis, co-occurring TCRs were grouped using DBSCAN, with TCRdist sequence similarity added in when clustering inside HLA-allele-positive subsets. Repertoires with fewer than 30,000 or more than 120,000 public chains were left out of co-occurrence clustering, as were five repertoires with anomalous nucleotide sharing. The immuneACCESS repertoire file appears here via TCRdb, limited to in-frame rearrangements. These files lack a portion of the clones; in checked studies, under half of the deficit traces to unresolved V genes, and the cause of the others is not known. V and J calls and clone size are as listed in that table; D and trimming were resolved from the DNA. This sample lists over 95,000 clones; under 70% were detected once. The ten largest clonotypes hold about 8% of the sample.

In total, just over 650 healthy bone marrow donors made up the cohort. Cohort members were all nominally healthy when sampled, although unrecorded immune exposures were likely present. The donor was CMV seropositive and was included in the group of approximately 300 seropositive cohort members. A peripheral blood sample was provided by each donor, and peripheral blood mononuclear cells were used for TCR beta sequencing. The Qiagen DNeasy Blood Extraction Kit was used to extract genomic DNA from the blood cell samples. CDR1 and CDR2 (SGHRS, YFSETQ) derive from the germline V gene. There are 14 amino acids in the CDR3, from cysteine to phenylalanine inclusive. Just the 42-base CDR3 DNA is kept, in frame starting at base 1. As regards this clone: The antigen this receptor binds is unknown. Mismatch with germline at one junction end may stem from a read error.

Study-wide findings and limitations: Most TCR sequences were seen in very few donors, while some public TCRs were found in many individuals. CMV serostatus was the only immune exposure information available for the cohort. Compared with equally common non-associated chains, HLA-associated TCR beta chains in a later analysis were more clonally expanded and had lower generation probabilities. In a later analysis, most CMV-associated TCR beta chains were found to appear HLA-restricted, with HLA associations seemingly driven largely by CMV exposure. In a later analysis, about 17,000 TCR beta sequences were associated with specific HLA alleles at a false discovery rate of 0.05. When HLA alleles, especially DR and DQ, strongly co-occurred, attributing TCR associations to individual alleles was difficult. A later analysis reported that several top co-occurrence clusters appeared linked to parvovirus B19, influenza, CMV and Epstein-Barr virus. According to the authors, the approach could potentially be generalized to other disease states and immunological phenotypes. A later analysis found that TCR association rates varied across HLA loci, with DRB1 alleles showing the most associated TCRs and HLA-C alleles the fewest. In both the original and validation cohorts, the classifier was reported to diagnose cytomegalovirus status with high specificity and sensitivity. A group of highly shared sequence variants was considered likely to be a technical artifact of the sequencing pipeline. In vitro tests confirmed that a few of the cytomegalovirus-associated TCR beta chains recognize cytomegalovirus antigens. In an earlier analysis of more than 450 of the donors, most TCR beta V segments were observed in productive rearrangements about 90% or about 30% of the time, broadly matching IMGT annotations. Sequencing depth was assumed to be roughly uniform across donors in the presence/absence analyses, though that assumption may not hold. The study listed approximately 160 TCR beta chains as associated with cytomegalovirus. Correlated functional status among segregating V segments might be attributable to linkage disequilibrium, but an unknown experimental factor could not be ruled out. In a later genetic analysis, a missense DCLRE1C variant was associated with V-gene and J-gene trimming of TCR beta chains, and the association was replicated in an independent cohort. A further reported finding was that TCR beta sequences accurately predicted the HLA-A and HLA-B alleles for most subjects in the first cohort. Because counts were too low, 15 to 20 rarely observed V segments, including chromosome 9 orphons, were excluded from the earlier analysis of a few hundred of the donors. In a later genetic analysis, fewer N-insertions in productive TCRs were reported among donors in an Asian-associated ancestry cluster than the roughly 640-donor mean. This cohort had only TCR beta chains sequenced, and the lack of alpha or paired-chain data limited which features could be detected. Because some donors lacked HLA typing at each locus, the association tests relied only on the typed subset. Some IMGT-functional V segments, including TRBV6-2 and TRBV6-3, could not be told apart with the 87-base-pair reads, so those segments were excluded.

Input material: PBMCs. This sequence uses TRBV5-1 and TRBJ2-1; the D gene is perhaps TRBD1, on 6 matching bases. This receptor was taken from a man younger than 35 in good health and CMV-seropositive. The CDR3 protein sequence reads: CASSVQGSSNEQFF. In nucleotides, the sequence is TGCGCCAGCAGCGTACAGGGTTCCTCCAATGAGCAGTTCTTC.